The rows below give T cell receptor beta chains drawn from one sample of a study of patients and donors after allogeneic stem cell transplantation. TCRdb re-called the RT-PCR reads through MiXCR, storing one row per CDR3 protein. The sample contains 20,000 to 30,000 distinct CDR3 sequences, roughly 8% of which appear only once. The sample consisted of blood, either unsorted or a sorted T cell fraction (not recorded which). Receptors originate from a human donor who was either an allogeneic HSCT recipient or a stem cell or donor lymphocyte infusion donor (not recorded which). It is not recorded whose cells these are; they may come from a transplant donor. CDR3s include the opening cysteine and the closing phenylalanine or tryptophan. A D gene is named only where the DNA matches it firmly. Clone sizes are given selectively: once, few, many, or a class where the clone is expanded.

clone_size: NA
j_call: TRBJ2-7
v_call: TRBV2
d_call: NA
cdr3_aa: CASSEGMGQYF
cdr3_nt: TGTGCCAGCAGTGAAGGGATGGGGCAGTACTTC

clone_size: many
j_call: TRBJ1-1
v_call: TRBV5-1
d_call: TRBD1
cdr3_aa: CASRTRQGHTEAFF
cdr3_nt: TGCGCCAGCAGGACACGACAGGGACACACTGAAGCTTTCTTT

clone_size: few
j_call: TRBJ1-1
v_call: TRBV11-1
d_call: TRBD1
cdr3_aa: CASRTRLGQGDTEAFF
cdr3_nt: TGTGCCAGCAGGACCCGGTTGGGACAGGGTGATACTGAAGCTTTCTTT

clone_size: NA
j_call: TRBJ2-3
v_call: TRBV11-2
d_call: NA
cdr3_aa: CASSPRTSRSIASTDTQYF
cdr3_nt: TGTGCCAGCAGCCCCAGGACGAGTAGGTCAATCGCTAGCACAGATACGCAGTATTTT

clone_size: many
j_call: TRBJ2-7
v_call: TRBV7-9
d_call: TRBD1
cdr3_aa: CASSSSGQGANYEQYF
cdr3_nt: TGTGCCAGCAGCTCCAGCGGACAGGGGGCAAATTACGAGCAGTACTTC

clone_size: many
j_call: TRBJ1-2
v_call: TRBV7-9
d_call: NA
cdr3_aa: CASSLVPWDGYTF
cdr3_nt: TGTGCCAGCAGCTTAGTCCCCTGGGATGGCTACACCTTC

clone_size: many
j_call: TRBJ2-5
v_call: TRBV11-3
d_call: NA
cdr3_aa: CASSLGQKETQYF
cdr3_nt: TGTGCCAGCAGCTTAGGGCAAAAAGAGACCCAGTACTTC

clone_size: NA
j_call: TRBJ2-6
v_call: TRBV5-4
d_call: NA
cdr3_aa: CASSFESNSGANVLTF
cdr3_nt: TGTGCCAGCAGCTTCGAAAGCAACTCTGGGGCCAACGTCCTGACTTTC

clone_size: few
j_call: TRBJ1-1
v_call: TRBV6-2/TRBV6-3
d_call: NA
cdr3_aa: CASSFPRGYGTEAFF
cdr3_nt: TGTGCCAGCAGTTTCCCCCGAGGGTATGGCACTGAAGCTTTCTTT

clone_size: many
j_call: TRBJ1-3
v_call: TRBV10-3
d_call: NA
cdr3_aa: CAISDGSSGNTIYF
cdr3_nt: TGTGCCATCAGTGACGGAAGCTCTGGAAACACCATATATTTT